One sample yielded the 20 T cell receptor beta chains listed below, sequenced in a study of radiation and T cells in renal cell carcinoma. This sample's time point: blood 4 weeks post-SBRT, at nephrectomy. Treatment in this sample: 15 Gy SBRT to primary tumor, nephrectomy 4 weeks later. The method was immunoSEQ multiplex PCR; TCRdb's version includes in-frame clones alone and lacks a portion of them. Of around 170,000 clones listed, about 88% are singletons. Material: blood, obtained from a patient whose treatment included radiotherapy and nephrectomy. The receptors were gathered from a woman between 45 and 60 years old with renal cell carcinoma.

The rearrangement uses TRBV5-4 and TRBJ2-5; TRBD1 aligns across 9 bases. CDR3 length: 15 residues. The germline V gene encodes CDR1 SGHNT and CDR2 YYREEE (reference sequence). J gave up 4 bases and V 0 bases, and 4 bases lay outside the gene matches. CDR3 protein: CASSLEGQGRETQYF. In nucleotides, the CDR3 is TGTGCCAGCAGCTTGGAAGGACAGGGGAGAGAGACCCAGTACTTC.

This chain joins TRBV5-1 and TRBJ2-7; 10 bases are a match to TRBD1. The germline V gene encodes CDR1 SGHRS and CDR2 YFSETQ. The J segment lost 0 bases and the V segment lost 4 bases, leaving 4 bases of the junction unmatched. This CDR3 has 15 residues. CDR3 nucleotides: TGCGCCAGCAGCGGGGGACAGGGGAGCTCCTACGAGCAGTACTTC. Translating gives CASSGGQGSSYEQYF.

The gene calls are TRBV6-5 and TRBJ1-5; possibly TRBD1 for D (5 bases). Trimming shortened V by 6 bases and J by 9 bases, and 18 bases separated the two germline ends. Germline V gives CDR1 MNHEY, CDR2 SVGAGI. The CDR3 totals 14 residues. This chain's CDR3 is CASSEAGGGLPQHF. CDR3 DNA sequence: TGTGCCAGCAGCGAAGCGGGTGGGGGTTTGCCCCAGCATTTT.

The V gene is TRBV19, the J gene TRBJ1-1; D may be TRBD1 (5 bases). The CDR3 contains 14 residues. Germline V gene lookup returns CDR1 LNHDA and CDR2 SQIVND (reference sequence). The ends were cut back, 4 bases at V and 3 bases at J, with 12 bases in the middle. CDR3 nucleotide sequence: TGTGCCAGTAGTAGAAGAGAGGGACACACTGAAGCTTTCTTT. Translating it yields CASSRREGHTEAFF. Full variable domain (outside the CDR3, taken from reference TRBV19 and TRBJ1-1): DGGITQSPKYLFRKEGQNVTLSCEQNLNHDAMYWYRQDPGQGLRLIYYSQIVNDFQKGDIAEGYSVSREKKESFPLTVTSAQKNPTAFYLCASSRREGHTEAFFGQGTRLTVV.

This clone was seen a single time. V usage is TRBV7-9 and J usage is TRBJ1-2; 9 bases are a match to TRBD1. V was clipped by 5 bases and J by 6 bases; unmatched bases: 16. The CDR3 sequence is 17 residues long. The germline CDR1 and CDR2 sequences are SEHNR and FQNEAQ (reference sequence). CDR3 nucleotides: TGTGCCAGCAGCCTGGAGACTACAGGGGGCGGACGTCATGGCTACACCTTC. It specifies CASSLETTGGGRHGYTF. The whole variable domain, filled in from reference TRBV7-9 and TRBJ1-2, reads DTGVSQNPRHKITKRGQNVTFRCDPISEHNRLYWYRQTLGQGPEFLTYFQNEAQLEKSRLLSDRFSAERPKGSFSTLEIQRTEQGDSAMYLCASSLETTGGGRHGYTFGSGTRLTVV.

The gene calls are TRBV6-1 and TRBJ2-1, with D tentatively TRBD1 (6 bases). There are 17 residues in the CDR3. CDR1 MNHNS and CDR2 SASEGT come from the germline V gene. Trimming stripped 4 bases from V and 1 base from J, with 17 bases between. In DNA form, the CDR3 reads TGTGCCAGCAGTGTCCCCCAGGGGTACGAATCCTACAATGAGCAGTTCTTC. Its translation: CASSVPQGYESYNEQFF.

The rearrangement uses TRBV5-1 and TRBJ2-3; TRBD1 or TRBD2 may be the D gene (5 bases each). Germline V gene sequence: CDR1 SGHRS, CDR2 YFSETQ. This CDR3 spans 17 amino acids. V lost 4 bases and J lost 4, with 22 bases in between. CDR3 DNA sequence: TGCGCCAGCAGCCGGACCGGGACCGACGCAACAGCAGATACGCAGTATTTT. This sequence encodes CASSRTGTDATADTQYF. Combining the CDR3 with reference TRBV5-1 and TRBJ2-3 gives the whole variable domain KAGVTQTPRYLIKTRGQQVTLSCSPISGHRSVSWYQQTPGQGLQFLFEYFSETQRNKGNFPGRFSGRQFSNSRSEMNVSTLELGDSALYLCASSRTGTDATADTQYFGPGTRLTVL.

The V call is TRBV5-1, the J call TRBJ2-5, with 8 bases lining up with TRBD1. The CDR3 runs to 15 residues. Germline trimming cut 5 bases from V and 0 bases from J; bases unmatched to any gene: 6. The germline gives CDR1 SGHRS, CDR2 YFSETQ. CDR3 sequence: CASRQTGVNQETQYF. The CDR3 DNA reads TGCGCCAGCAGGCAGACAGGGGTCAACCAAGAGACCCAGTACTTC.

The chain recombines TRBV14 with TRBJ1-2, with 8 bases identical to TRBD1. The J segment lost 2 bases and the V segment lost 9 bases, leaving 2 bases of the junction unmatched. CDR3 length: 12 residues. Germline V gene lookup returns CDR1 SGHDN and CDR2 FVKESK. CDR3 DNA sequence: TGTGCCAGTGACAGGGGAAACTATGGCTACACCTTC. Amino acid sequence: CASDRGNYGYTF.

This CDR3 reads CAWSVLRLNTF. CDR3 in DNA: TGTGCCTGGAGCGTTCTTAGGCTGAATACCTTC. V usage is TRBV30 and J usage is TRBJ1-2; D gene ambiguous. V lost 3 bases, J lost 14 bases, and 16 bases lay in between. The germline V gene encodes CDR1 GTSNPN and CDR2 SVGIG (reference sequence). This CDR3 spans 11 amino acids.

The chain has TRBV5-1 and TRBJ2-3; D is unresolved. Trimming removed 1 base from V and 3 bases from J, with 3 bases in between. Looked up from germline, CDR1 is SGHRS and CDR2 is YFSETQ. CDR3 size: 12 residues. CDR3 in amino acids: CASSLFTDTQYF. CDR3 bases: TGCGCCAGCAGCTTGTTTACAGATACGCAGTATTTT. Variable domain in full (rest from reference TRBV5-1 and TRBJ2-3): KAGVTQTPRYLIKTRGQQVTLSCSPISGHRSVSWYQQTPGQGLQFLFEYFSETQRNKGNFPGRFSGRQFSNSRSEMNVSTLELGDSALYLCASSLFTDTQYFGPGTRLTVL.

In this sample, this clone turned up once. This chain's CDR3 is CASSESGRPGYTF. The CDR3 bases are TGTGCCAGCAGTGAATCGGGCAGGCCGGGCTACACCTTC. V gene TRBV6-1 combines with J gene TRBJ1-2; no clear D. CDR3 size: 13 residues. The germline V gene has CDR1 MNHNS and CDR2 SASEGT. With 2 bases removed from V and 8 bases from J, the gap between germline ends came to 12 bases.

Points on this clone: Relative to the germline gene, one junction end is altered; a read error may explain this. The chain uses TRBV7-7 and TRBJ2-2, with D hard to call. This CDR3 contains 15 residues. CDR1 and CDR2 from the germline V gene are SSHAT and FNYEAQ (reference sequence). In DNA, the CDR3 is TGTGCTAGCAGCTTAGATAGTTTGGACACCGGGGAGCTGTTTTTT. Protein: CASSLDSLDTGELFF.

This clone was observed a single time. The gene calls are TRBV10-3 and TRBJ1-5, with a weak D call TRBD1 (6 bases). The germline V gene encodes CDR1 ENHRY and CDR2 SYGVKD. The CDR3 consists of 16 residues. V lost 3 bases and J lost 2, with 14 bases in between. CDR3 residues: CAISDGGGRGNQPQHF. CDR3 DNA: TGTGCCATCAGTGACGGGGGGGGCCGGGGCAATCAGCCCCAGCATTTT.

The CDR3 reads CASSFMNGVEQYF. As DNA, the CDR3 is TGTGCCAGCAGCTTTATGAACGGCGTCGAGCAGTACTTC. The V gene is TRBV7-2, the J gene TRBJ2-7; D is unresolved. The length of the CDR3 is 13 residues. V shed 3 bases and J shed 6 bases, with 12 bases lying between them. Germline assignment: CDR1 SGHTA and CDR2 FQGNSA.

This chain joins TRBV18 and TRBJ1-2; D ambiguous. Germline V CDR1 and CDR2: KGHSH, LQKENI. Trimming took 2 bases from V and 6 from J, leaving 13 bases between them. CDR3 length: 14 residues. Here the CDR3 reads CASSPRPEIDGYTF. The CDR3 DNA reads as TGTGCCAGCTCACCAAGGCCCGAGATAGATGGCTACACCTTC.

The chain uses TRBV29-1 and TRBJ2-1; 9 positions agree with TRBD2. V shed 6 bases, J shed 9 bases, and the junction held 3 bases outside the gene matches. Looked up from germline, CDR1 is SQVTM and CDR2 is ANQGSEA. The CDR3 has 11 residues. The CDR3 DNA sequence: TGCAGCGTGGGACTAGCTGGTGAGCAGTTCTTC. Translating it yields CSVGLAGEQFF.

V and J are TRBV5-6 and TRBJ2-3; the D is unclear. The CDR3 extends over 14 amino acids. Per germline, CDR1 SGHDT and CDR2 YYEEEE. Trimming pared 0 bases from V and 1 base from J, leaving 6 bases between. The CDR3 nucleotides read TGTGCCAGCAGCTTGGGACTCCGCACAGATACGCAGTATTTT. It encodes CASSLGLRTDTQYF.

The genes are TRBV6-1 and TRBJ1-5; D possibly corresponds to TRBD1 (5 bases). There are 15 residues in the CDR3. CDR1 is MNHNS, CDR2 SASEGT, per germline. The V end lost 2 bases, the J end lost 6 bases, and 14 bases lay between the germline ends. This chain's CDR3 is CASSELGVSAQPQHF. The CDR3 DNA reads TGTGCCAGCAGTGAATTGGGGGTGTCGGCTCAGCCCCAGCATTTT.

The chain recombines TRBV7-2 with TRBJ2-1; the match to TRBD1 covers 9 bases. V gave up 8 bases and J gave up 8 bases; unmatched junction bases: 10. Germline lookup yields CDR1 SGHTA and CDR2 FQGNSA. The CDR3 has 14 amino acids. Here the CDR3 DNA reads TGTGCCAGCGGTAGGGACAGGGTCTCTGATGAGCAGTTCTTC. This translates into CASGRDRVSDEQFF.